This TCR beta chain was sequenced during a study of PD-L1 blockade in urothelial cancer. Looking at the study overall: Prior chemotherapy ranged from 0 to 3 regimens per patient. It was at 3 weeks (second dose) and 6 weeks after treatment start that blood was analyzed. A median roughly 130,000 T cells were found in blood samples.

Between the trimmed V and J ends, which lost 6 bases and 4 bases, there was a span of 12 bases. The CDR3 has 13 amino acids. From germline, CDR1 is MDHEN and CDR2 SYDVKM. The time point denotes: peripheral blood 6 weeks after treatment start. Sequencing was performed with immunoSEQ multiplex PCR; in TCRdb, only in-frame clones are kept and a portion is missing. The sample yields about 36,000 clones, approximately 84% seen once. This receptor was taken from a man aged 35 to 55 with urothelial cancer. The chain links TRBV28 to TRBJ1-1; perhaps TRBD1 as D (5 bases). Sequencing used PBMCs, obtained around atezolizumab (anti-PD-L1) treatment. As DNA, the CDR3 is TGTGCCAGCAGCCGAATCAGGGTCACTGAAGCTTTCTTT. This gives the protein CASSRIRVTEAFF.